The clone carrying this T cell receptor (beta chain) was seen at least ten times. This entry belongs to a study of T-cell reconstitution after alpha-beta-depleted transplantation in children. The CDR3 sequence is 14 residues long. Germline V gene sequence: CDR1 DFQATT, CDR2 SNEGSKA (reference sequence). Trimming cost V 0 bases and J 6 bases; bases outside gene matches: 7. During its preparation, the TCRbeta library received unique molecular identifiers. In TCRdb, the PCR reads were re-called with MiXCR into one record per CDR3 protein. The table lists hundreds of thousands of distinct CDR3 sequences, over 10% of them singletons, with roughly 2.3% in the top ten.

Material: PBMCs, mostly from graft donor cells, obtained 360 days after TCRalphabeta/CD19-depleted stem cell transplant. This receptor was obtained from a male patient between 10 and 17 years old who had a stem cell transplant for acute myeloid leukemia, so the T cells may come from the graft donor. J is TRBJ2-7 and V is TRBV20-1, with 8 bases matching TRBD2. The DNA for the CDR3 is TGCAGTGCTAGAGAGTGGAGCGGGAGATTCGAGCAGTACTTC. Translation: CSAREWSGRFEQYF.